These 3 T cell receptor beta chains share one sample of origin, sequenced in a study of identical twins. Via MiXCR, TCRdb re-called the 5' RACE reads, giving one row per CDR3 protein. The profile shows 450,000 or so distinct CDR3 sequences, more than 20% of them singletons. These data were also filed under a second study, of T cells expressing NK-cell markers.

The sample was CD4+ T cells sorted from blood. The receptor source for this set is a woman under 30 in good health.

This clonotype was observed a few times. J is TRBJ1-4 and V is TRBV3-1; a possible D gene is TRBD1 (6 bases). CDR3 length: 14 amino acids. V was trimmed by 6 bases and J by 7 bases, leaving 15 bases between them. From germline, CDR1 is LGHDT and CDR2 YNNKEL (reference sequence). The CDR3 protein is CASSLQGSREKLFF. For the CDR3, the DNA is TGTGCCAGCAGTCTACAGGGAAGTCGTGAAAAACTGTTTTTT.

Only a few counts were recorded for this clonotype. The gene calls are TRBV12-3 or TRBV12-4 and TRBJ2-7; D not certain. The CDR3 is 13 amino acids. Deletions cut 2 bases from V and 7 bases from J, with 12 bases between. CDR3 loop: CASSLRSPTEQYF. The CDR3 coding sequence is TGTGCCAGCAGTTTAAGGTCTCCTACGGAGCAGTACTTC.

This clonotype was detected a few times. The junction departs from the called germline gene at one end, perhaps through a read error. The chain is built from TRBV12-3 or TRBV12-4 and TRBJ2-2; TRBD2 is a possible D gene (5 bases). The CDR3 totals 17 residues. In nucleotides, the CDR3 is TGTGCCAGCAGCCCAAACAAACTAGTGGGAAACACCGGGGAGTTGTTTTTT. Its translation is CASSPNKLVGNTGELFF.